The clone carrying this T cell receptor (beta chain) was counted between two and nine times. The antigen remains undetermined. The data are from a study of T cells after yellow fever vaccination. CDR3 length equals 14 residues. The V and J ends lost 3 bases and 4 bases respectively, with 15 bases between them. Germline CDR1 and CDR2: DFQATT and SNEGSKA (reference sequence). Study-level findings and limits: Contamination by abundant bulk-population clonotypes could be present in FACS-sorted repertoires.

TCRdb recomputed calls from the 5' RACE reads with MiXCR, one row per CDR3 protein. This sample has 100,000 to 150,000 distinct CDR3 sequences, with over 8% found just once. Specimen: CD8+ T cells sorted from PBMCs, collected on the day of the yellow fever booster vaccination. J is TRBJ1-2 and V is TRBV20-1, with D hard to call. The TCR sequence derives from a young man who received the YFV17D yellow fever vaccine. The CDR3 region is CSARSIDVSYGYTF. CDR3 DNA: TGCAGTGCTAGGAGCATTGACGTATCCTATGGCTACACCTTC.